The source of this T cell receptor (beta chain) is a study of cytomegalovirus exposure and HLA in healthy donors. The V end was cut by 8 bases, the J end by 2 bases, with 12 bases between. The germline gives CDR1 MDHEN, CDR2 SYDVKM. This CDR3 is built from 13 residues. Use of 60 Vbeta and 13 Jbeta primers characterized the PCR. Clones were read by immunoSEQ multiplex PCR, and TCRdb kept only the in-frame ones, dropping some. The repertoire has around 300,000 clones, 85% to 90% of them found once; the top ten carry approximately 2%. The sequence was obtained from a woman aged 18-29 years in good health and CMV-seronegative. Sample: PBMCs. The chain combines TRBV28 with TRBJ2-5, with D perhaps matching TRBD1 (6 bases). The CDR3 DNA reads TGTGCCAGCCAGACAGGCTATCAAGAGACCCAGTACTTC. Protein product: CASQTGYQETQYF.